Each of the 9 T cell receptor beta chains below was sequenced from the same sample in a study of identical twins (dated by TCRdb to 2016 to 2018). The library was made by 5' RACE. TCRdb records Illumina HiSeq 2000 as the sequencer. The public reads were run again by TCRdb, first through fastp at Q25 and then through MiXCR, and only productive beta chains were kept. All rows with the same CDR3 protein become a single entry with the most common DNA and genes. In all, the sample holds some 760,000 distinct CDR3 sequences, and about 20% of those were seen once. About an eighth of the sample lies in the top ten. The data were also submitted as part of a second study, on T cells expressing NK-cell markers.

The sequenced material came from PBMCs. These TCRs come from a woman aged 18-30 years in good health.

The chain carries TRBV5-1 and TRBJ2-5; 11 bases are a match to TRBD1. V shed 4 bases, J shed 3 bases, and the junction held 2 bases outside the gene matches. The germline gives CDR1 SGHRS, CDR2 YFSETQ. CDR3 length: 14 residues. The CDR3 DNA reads TGCGCCAGCAGCCGGGACAGGGGGGAAGAGACCCAGTACTTC. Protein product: CASSRDRGEETQYF.

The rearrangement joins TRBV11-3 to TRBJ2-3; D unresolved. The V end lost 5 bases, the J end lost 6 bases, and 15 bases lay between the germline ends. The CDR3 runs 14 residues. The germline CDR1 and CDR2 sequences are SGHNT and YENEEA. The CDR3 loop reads CASSIVSSSDTQYF. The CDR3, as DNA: TGTGCCAGCAGCATCGTGAGTTCGTCCGATACGCAGTATTTT.

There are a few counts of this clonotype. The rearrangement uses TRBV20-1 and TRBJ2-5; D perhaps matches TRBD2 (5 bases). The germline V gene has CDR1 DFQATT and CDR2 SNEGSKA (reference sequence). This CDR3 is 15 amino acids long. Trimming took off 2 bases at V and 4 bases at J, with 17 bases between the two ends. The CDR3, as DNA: TGCAGTGCTAGACCTGCGGGTGGGAGAGGAGAGACCCAGTACTTC. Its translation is CSARPAGGRGETQYF.

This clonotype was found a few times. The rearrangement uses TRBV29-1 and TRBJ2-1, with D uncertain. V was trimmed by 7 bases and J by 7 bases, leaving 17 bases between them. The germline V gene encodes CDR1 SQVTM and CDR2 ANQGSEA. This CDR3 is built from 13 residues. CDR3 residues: CSAEGLSQNEQFF. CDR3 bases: TGCAGCGCCGAAGGTTTGTCCCAGAATGAGCAGTTCTTC.

The CDR3 sequence: CSSPRTHNEQFF. CDR3 nucleotide sequence: TGCAGTAGCCCAAGGACCCACAATGAGCAGTTCTTC. V usage is TRBV20-1 and J usage is TRBJ2-1; D is unclear. The CDR3 sequence is 12 residues long. V dropped 8 bases and J dropped 5 bases, with 13 bases sitting between them. Germline CDR1 DFQATT, CDR2 SNEGSKA (reference sequence).

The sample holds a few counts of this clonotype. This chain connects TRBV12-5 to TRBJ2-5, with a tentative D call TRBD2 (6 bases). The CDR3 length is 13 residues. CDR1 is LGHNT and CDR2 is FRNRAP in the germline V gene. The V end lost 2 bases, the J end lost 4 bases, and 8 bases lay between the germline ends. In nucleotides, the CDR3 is TGTGCTAGTGGTTTGTTCGGGGGAGAGACCCAGTACTTC. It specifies CASGLFGGETQYF.

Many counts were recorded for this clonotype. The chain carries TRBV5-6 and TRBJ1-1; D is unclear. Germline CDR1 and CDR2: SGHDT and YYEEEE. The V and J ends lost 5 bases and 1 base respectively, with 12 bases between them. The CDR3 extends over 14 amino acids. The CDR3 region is CASRGGIWNTEAFF. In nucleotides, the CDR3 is TGTGCCAGCAGAGGAGGGATCTGGAACACTGAAGCTTTCTTT.

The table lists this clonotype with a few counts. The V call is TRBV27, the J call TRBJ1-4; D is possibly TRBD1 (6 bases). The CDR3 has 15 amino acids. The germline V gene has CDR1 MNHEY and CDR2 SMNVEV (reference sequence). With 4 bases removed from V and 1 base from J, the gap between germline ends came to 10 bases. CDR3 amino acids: CASSSLRGTNEKLFF. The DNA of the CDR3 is TGTGCCAGCAGTTCCCTCAGGGGAACTAATGAAAAACTGTTTTTT.

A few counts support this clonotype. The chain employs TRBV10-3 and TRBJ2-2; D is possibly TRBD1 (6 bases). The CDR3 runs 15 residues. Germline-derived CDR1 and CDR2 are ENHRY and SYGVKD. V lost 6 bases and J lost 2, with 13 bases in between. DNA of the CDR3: TGTGCCATCAGACCACCGGGACACAACACCGGGGAGCTGTTTTTT. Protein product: CAIRPPGHNTGELFF.